The T cell receptor (beta chain) under discussion was sequenced for a study of cytomegalovirus exposure and HLA in healthy donors. Study-wide points: Cytomegalovirus association was assigned to under 200 TCR beta chains.

The PCR had 60 Vbeta and 13 Jbeta primers. Only in-frame clones appear in the TCRdb table, and some are missing; sequencing was by immunoSEQ multiplex PCR. Of 160,000 or so clones in the sample, 70% to 90% were seen once. This clone was counted between two and nine times. What it binds is not known. Trimming stripped 5 bases from V and 9 bases from J, with 10 bases between. This CDR3 comprises 11 residues. In germline, CDR1 is SEHNR, CDR2 FQNEAQ (reference sequence). This receptor was taken from a woman aged 25 to 39 in good health and CMV-seronegative. The V call is TRBV7-9, the J call TRBJ1-1; unclear D gene. The specimen was PBMCs. The CDR3 reads CASSAGYQAFF. The CDR3 nucleotides are TGTGCCAGCAGCGCGGGATACCAAGCTTTCTTT.